Below are 21 T cell receptor beta chains sequenced from a single sample in a study of cytomegalovirus exposure and HLA in healthy donors. 13 Jbeta primers and 60 Vbeta primers were used for the PCR. Repertoires were generated with immunoSEQ multiplex PCR, while TCRdb's copy carries only in-frame clones and drops some. The sample gives some 160,000 clones, approximately 78% of which show up once; about 4.1% is in the top ten. The sample consisted of PBMCs. The receptors were sampled from a middle-aged woman in good health and CMV-seropositive.

The rearrangement links TRBV6-1 to TRBJ2-3, with D unclear. This CDR3 spans 14 amino acids. Germline CDR1 reads MNHNS; CDR2 reads SASEGT. V was clipped by 4 bases and J by 5 bases, with 13 bases between them. The chain's CDR3 is CASSGRSPRDTQYF. The CDR3 DNA reads as TGTGCCAGCAGTGGTCGCTCGCCGAGAGATACGCAGTATTTT.

The rearrangement joins TRBV5-6 to TRBJ2-7; D is possibly TRBD2 (6 bases). The CDR3 loop spans 15 amino acids. With 4 bases removed from V and 0 bases from J, the gap between germline ends came to 14 bases. Germline-derived CDR1 and CDR2 are SGHDT and YYEEEE. The CDR3 sequence: CASSPNRDFSYEQYF. The CDR3 DNA reads TGTGCCAGCAGCCCAAATCGGGACTTCTCCTACGAGCAGTACTTC.

V is TRBV5-6 and J is TRBJ1-5; weak D call: TRBD1 (5 bases). Trimming stripped 3 bases from V and 3 bases from J, with 10 bases between. Germline loops: CDR1 SGHDT, CDR2 YYEEEE. CDR3 length equals 14 residues. As DNA, the CDR3 is TGTGCCAGCAGCTCCGGGACTTCCAATCAGCCCCAGCATTTT. Protein sequence: CASSSGTSNQPQHF.

V gene TRBV11-2 combines with J gene TRBJ2-1; D is perhaps TRBD1 (5 bases). The CDR3 has 14 amino acids. The germline V and J ends were trimmed by 0 bases and 6 bases, with 9 bases remaining between them. Germline loops: CDR1 SGHAT, CDR2 FQNNGV. CDR3 bases: TGTGCCAGCAGCTTAGACAGGGTTGGCAATGAGCAGTTCTTC. It specifies CASSLDRVGNEQFF.

The chain links TRBV28 to TRBJ1-6, with 9 bases identical to TRBD1. There are 16 residues in the CDR3. The germline gives CDR1 MDHEN, CDR2 SYDVKM. V dropped 5 bases and J dropped 4; count of bases not matched to a gene: 6. The CDR3 sequence is CASSRQGEPYNSPLHF. Here the CDR3 DNA reads TGTGCCAGCAGTCGACAGGGGGAGCCTTATAATTCACCCCTCCACTTT.

The chain joins TRBV5-6 to TRBJ2-5; tentative D call: TRBD2 (6 bases). Germline CDR1 SGHDT, CDR2 YYEEEE. The CDR3 contains 14 residues. Deletions cut 7 bases from V and 7 bases from J, with 20 bases between. This CDR3 is CASGGSTGYATQYF. The CDR3 DNA sequence: TGTGCCAGCGGGGGGAGCACTGGGTACGCGACCCAGTACTTC.

The genes are TRBV6-1 and TRBJ2-6, with D possibly TRBD1 on 6 matching bases. The germline CDR1 and CDR2 sequences are MNHNS and SASEGT. With 5 bases removed from V and 1 base from J, the gap between germline ends came to 12 bases. This CDR3 spans 16 amino acids. CDR3 region: CASSQGTPSGANVLTF. The CDR3 region has the DNA TGTGCCAGCAGTCAAGGGACACCTTCTGGGGCCAACGTCCTGACTTTC.

Worth noting for this clone: The junction differs from germline at one of its ends, possibly a read error. The same CDR3 also results from other DNA sequences found in this sample. This chain connects TRBV5-6 to TRBJ1-5, with a possible D match to TRBD1 (5 bases). Germline lookup yields CDR1 SGHDT and CDR2 YYEEEE. CDR3 size: 17 residues. CDR3 DNA sequence: TGTGCCAGTAGCTTGGCGTCGGGACTTGGAAGCAATCAGCCCCAGCATTTT. Translated: CASSLASGLGSNQPQHF.

This clone was detected a few times. The chain has TRBV27 and TRBJ1-4, with 7 bases lining up with TRBD1. The CDR3 contains 16 residues. V shed 4 bases, J shed 7 bases, and the junction held 12 bases outside the gene matches. Germline CDR1 reads MNHEY; CDR2 reads SMNVEV (reference sequence). CDR3 coding DNA: TGTGCCAGCAGTTCGACAGGGTTTCATTTCTCTGAAAAACTGTTTTTT. Translating gives CASSSTGFHFSEKLFF.

The chain joins TRBV30 to TRBJ1-6; the D gene is possibly TRBD1 (5 bases). CDR3 length: 13 residues. V lost 2 bases and J lost 10, with 12 bases in between. CDR1 is GTSNPN, CDR2 SVGIG, per germline (reference sequence). The CDR3 loop is CAWSQGFRSPLHF. CDR3 bases: TGTGCCTGGAGTCAGGGATTTCGGTCACCCCTCCACTTT.

J is TRBJ2-3 and V is TRBV27; 10 bases align to TRBD2. This CDR3 spans 17 amino acids. CDR1 is MNHEY, CDR2 SMNVEV, per germline (reference sequence). Trimming cost V 5 bases and J 2 bases; bases outside gene matches: 10. The CDR3, as DNA: TGTGCCAGCAGTCCAACCCTAGCGGGAGTGACCACAGATACGCAGTATTTT. This codes for CASSPTLAGVTTDTQYF.

The chain employs TRBV11-1 and TRBJ1-1, with unresolved D. This CDR3 contains 13 residues. V was trimmed by 5 bases and J by 4 bases, leaving 11 bases between them. Germline V lookup: CDR1 SGHAT, CDR2 FQDESV (reference sequence). CDR3 bases: TGTGCCAGCAGCCCCATAGGAGGCACTGAAGCTTTCTTT. Translation: CASSPIGGTEAFF. Based on the CDR3 plus reference TRBV11-1 and TRBJ1-1, the full variable domain is EAEVAQSPRYKITEKSQAVAFWCDPISGHATLYWYRQILGQGPELLVQFQDESVVDDSQLPKDRFSAERLKGVDSTLKIQPAELGDSAMYLCASSPIGGTEAFFGQGTRLTVV.

This clone was counted a few times. V is TRBV6-1 and J is TRBJ2-1; 7 bases match TRBD1. After removal of 6 bases from V and 4 bases from J, the junction contained 9 bases not matched to a gene. The germline V gene has CDR1 MNHNS and CDR2 SASEGT. The CDR3 has 15 amino acids. Here the CDR3 reads CASRKPGTDYNEQFF. CDR3 in DNA: TGTGCCAGCAGAAAACCCGGGACAGATTACAATGAGCAGTTCTTC.

The rearrangement uses TRBV20-1 and TRBJ2-7; no reliable D call. The V and J ends lost 6 bases and 2 bases respectively, with 8 bases between them. From germline, CDR1 is DFQATT and CDR2 SNEGSKA (reference sequence). The CDR3 contains 11 residues. The chain's CDR3 is CSAPVAYEQYF. The CDR3 DNA reads TGCAGTGCCCCGGTCGCCTACGAGCAGTACTTC.

This chain joins TRBV28 and TRBJ1-2, with 7 bases lining up with TRBD1. CDR3 length: 14 amino acids. With V trimmed by 6 bases and J by 4 bases, 8 bases remained unmatched. Looked up from germline, CDR1 is MDHEN and CDR2 is SYDVKM. DNA of the CDR3: TGTGCCAGCAGGAGGGACAGTGGAGGCTATGGCTACACCTTC. Encoded protein: CASRRDSGGYGYTF.

The chain joins TRBV10-3 to TRBJ2-1; the match to TRBD2 covers 7 bases. The CDR3 spans 15 residues. Looked up from germline, CDR1 is ENHRY and CDR2 is SYGVKD. V shed 7 bases and J 2 bases; nucleotides not matched to a gene: 8. CDR3 region: CAITGGAGPYNEQFF. CDR3 sequence (DNA): TGTGCCATCACCGGAGGAGCGGGGCCCTACAATGAGCAGTTCTTC.

This chain uses TRBV2 with TRBJ1-5, with D hard to call. The CDR3 extends over 15 amino acids. Per germline, CDR1 SNHLY and CDR2 FYNNEI. V gave up 4 bases and J gave up 2 bases, with 12 bases separating them. DNA of the CDR3: TGTGCCAGCAGTGCACAGTCCGGTGGCAATCAGCCCCAGCATTTT. Translating it yields CASSAQSGGNQPQHF.

The chain is built from TRBV5-4 and TRBJ1-1; 8 nucleotides line up with TRBD1. Germline V CDR1 and CDR2: SGHNT, YYREEE (reference sequence). With 4 bases clipped from V and 5 bases from J, the junction kept 13 bases outside the gene matches. The CDR3 sequence is 16 residues long. The CDR3 region has the DNA TGTGCCAGCAGCCCCTCAGGTCAGGGGGCGGTAACTGAAGCTTTCTTT. Its protein product is CASSPSGQGAVTEAFF.

The V call is TRBV5-1, the J call TRBJ2-5; a possible D gene is TRBD2 (5 bases). This CDR3 spans 14 amino acids. Germline CDR1 SGHRS, CDR2 YFSETQ. V gave up 2 bases and J gave up 4 bases, with 12 bases separating them. CDR3 sequence reads: CASSLDPGRETQYF. CDR3 nucleotide sequence: TGCGCCAGCAGCTTAGACCCGGGGAGAGAGACCCAGTACTTC.

The rearrangement uses TRBV28 and TRBJ1-2; 7 bases align to TRBD1. J lost 5 bases, V lost 7 bases, and 10 bases had no gene match. Germline V gene sequence: CDR1 MDHEN, CDR2 SYDVKM. The CDR3 is 14 residues long. The DNA for the CDR3 is TGTGCCAGCACGGGACAGCGAAACTGGTATGGCTACACCTTC. Its translation is CASTGQRNWYGYTF.

V usage is TRBV19 and J usage is TRBJ1-1; D gene uncertain. Trimming stripped 2 bases from V and 3 bases from J, with 19 bases between. CDR3 length: 17 amino acids. Per the germline V gene, CDR1 is LNHDA and CDR2 is SQIVND (reference sequence). DNA of the CDR3: TGTGCCAGTAGTATATCAGTCAAGCGACGAGTAGACACTGAAGCTTTCTTT. It encodes CASSISVKRRVDTEAFF.